Listed below are T cell receptor beta chains from one sample, sequenced in a study of response to subunit inactivated influenza vaccine. One entry per CDR3 protein, called by TCRdb with MiXCR from the RT-PCR reads. Of roughly 710,000 distinct CDR3 sequences listed, less than 15% are singletons. Sample: PBMCs from blood, taken around two weeks before vaccination. These receptor sequences come from a man in his fifties or sixties who received an inactivated influenza vaccine. CDR3s include the opening cysteine and the closing phenylalanine or tryptophan. Fields, in order: V gene, J gene, clone size, CDR3 protein. Only some rows state a clone size, as once, few, many or a class for expanded clones.

TRBV20-1	TRBJ2-7	.	CSASLLAKGEQYF
TRBV9	TRBJ2-5	.	CASSPGGGTMETQYF
TRBV21-1	TRBJ2-2	.	CASSKGNWDRAHTGELFF
TRBV20-1	TRBJ2-1	many	CSARVRGKYNEQFF
TRBV5-6	TRBJ2-2	.	CASSYRASGELFF
TRBV10-3	TRBJ1-1	.	CAITQRQENTEAFF
TRBV7-2	TRBJ1-5	many	CASSLAFTYSNQPQHF
TRBV11-2	TRBJ1-1	.	CASSFETNTEAFF
TRBV2	TRBJ2-5	few	CASKRTSGGQETQYF
TRBV5-1	TRBJ1-1	.	CASSSRTGGNTEAFF
TRBV6-2/TRBV6-3	TRBJ2-7	many	CASKQGPRWREQYF
TRBV24-1	TRBJ2-2	few	CATQAPGNTGELFF
TRBV5-4	TRBJ2-1	once	CASSLVLSPGLAGVFGYNEQFF
TRBV12-3/TRBV12-4	TRBJ1-2	many	CASSLEGWGYGYTF
TRBV5-1	TRBJ2-3	few	CASSSSTGTGGYF
TRBV11-2	TRBJ2-1	few	CASSFGQPYNEQFF
TRBV9	TRBJ2-7	.	CASSTDGAAREQYF
TRBV28	TRBJ2-5	few	CASSSGLGTQYF
TRBV7-6	TRBJ2-3	.	CASSFASGGARDTQYF
TRBV3-1	TRBJ2-5	.	CASSPAGLAGGETQYF
TRBV7-2	TRBJ2-1	.	CASSPLRQGGYNEQFF
TRBV7-8	TRBJ1-2	few	CASSLGRGDGYTF
TRBV14	TRBJ2-5	.	CASSQGYRDGLRETQYF
TRBV5-1	TRBJ2-1	many	CASSLEPGPTGEQFF
TRBV7-2	TRBJ1-5	few	CASSLTGAHQPQHF
TRBV5-1	TRBJ2-5	.	CASSLAGRGSQETQYF
TRBV28	TRBJ2-1	few	CASSASGQGYNEQFF
TRBV25-1	TRBJ2-5	.	CASSFLSGGGQETQYF
TRBV18	TRBJ2-3	.	CASSPPSGRALDTQYF
TRBV6-2/TRBV6-3	TRBJ2-1	many	CASSSSAGVSNEQFF
TRBV6-2/TRBV6-3	TRBJ2-7	.	CASSPAGLSYEQYF
TRBV12-3/TRBV12-4	TRBJ2-3	few	CASSPLAIDTDTQYF
TRBV5-1	TRBJ2-5	few	CASSLADATQETQYF
TRBV5-5	TRBJ2-5	many	CASSLRTPGETQYF
TRBV5-5	TRBJ2-2	many	CASSLVSRGINTGELFF
TRBV27	TRBJ2-2	once	CASSFEREGRGELFF
TRBV30	TRBJ2-2	few	CAWSVGRYTGELFF
TRBV7-8	TRBJ2-2	few	CASRRASNTGELFF
TRBV10-2	TRBJ2-7	.	CASSDRINRGRLAEQYF